This T cell receptor (beta chain) was observed in a study of OX40 agonist ivuxolimab in advanced cancers. TCRdb's table, derived via immunoSEQ multiplex PCR, lists solely in-frame clones and lacks some. The sample has approximately 34,000 clones, around 90% seen once. This receptor was identified in an adult with an advanced solid tumor such as melanoma, head and neck, liver or kidney cancer. The sequencing used CD4+ or CD8+ T cells sorted from blood, collected in a trial of the OX40 agonist ivuxolimab.

The CDR3 DNA is TGTGCCAGCAGCTTAGGGGCGGGGAACACCGGGGAGCTGTTTTTT. It encodes CASSLGAGNTGELFF. The chain uses TRBV7-6 and TRBJ2-2; TRBD2 might be the D (5 bases). The germline CDR1 and CDR2 sequences are SGHVS and FNYEAQ. CDR3 length equals 15 residues. V was pared by 1 base and J by 1 base, with 7 bases between.